The 19 T cell receptor beta chains below all came from one sample that was sequenced in a study of cytomegalovirus exposure and HLA in healthy donors (dated by TCRdb to the late 2010s). Library prep was done by the immunoSEQ multiplex PCR assay. For the multiplex PCR, a mixture combining 60 forward primers for TCR Vbeta segments and 13 reverse primers for TCR Jbeta segments was used. The table was pulled from immuneACCESS by TCRdb, which kept in-frame rearrangements only. Such tables lose some clones; where checked, under half of the loss comes from unresolved V genes, and the rest has no known cause. This sample is represented by approximately 290,000 clones; roughly 80% of them were singletons. Jointly, the top ten make up 0.3% to 0.35% of the sample. Sequencing was carried out using PBMCs. The receptors originated from a girl aged 2 to 9 in good health and CMV-seronegative.

The chain has TRBV21-1 and TRBJ2-3; the listed D gene, TRBD2, was not tested against the DNA. TRBV21-1 counts as a pseudogene. The CDR3 is made up of 16 amino acids. For the CDR3, the DNA is TGTGCCAGCAGCAGAGAGCGGGAGGGCCCAACAGATACGCAGTATTTT. Amino acid sequence: CASSREREGPTDTQYF.

This clone has a single count. V and J are TRBV6-1 and TRBJ2-3; no definite D call. This CDR3 is built from 13 residues. V gave up 10 bases and J gave up 0 bases, with 11 bases separating them. The germline V gene has CDR1 MNHNS and CDR2 SASEGT. The CDR3 region is CATLDTSTDTQYF. CDR3 coding DNA: TGTGCCACGCTAGATACTAGCACAGATACGCAGTATTTT.

The chain joins TRBV28 to TRBJ1-2, with 8 nucleotides matching TRBD1. Germline CDR1 reads MDHEN; CDR2 reads SYDVKM. V lost 4 bases to trimming and J lost 4 bases; unmatched junction nucleotides: 5. The CDR3 has 14 residues. The CDR3 nucleotides are TGTGCCAGCAGTTCCGGACAGGGCGGCTATGGCTACACCTTC. It is translated as CASSSGQGGYGYTF.

The chain uses TRBV4-1 and TRBJ1-1; D is perhaps TRBD1 (6 bases). This CDR3 spans 17 amino acids. Germline values: CDR1 MGHRA, CDR2 YSYEKL. The V gene lost 2 bases and the J gene lost 4 bases, with 20 bases spanning the gap. This CDR3 reads CASSQFWAGVSGTEAFF. DNA for the CDR3: TGCGCCAGCAGCCAATTTTGGGCAGGGGTTAGTGGCACTGAAGCTTTCTTT.

This clone has just a few counts. The DNA for the CDR3 is TGTGCCTGGATCCTCAACTATGGCTACACCTTC. Encoded protein: CAWILNYGYTF. The chain recombines TRBV30 with TRBJ1-2; the D is unclear. With 4 bases removed from V and 2 bases from J, the gap between germline ends came to 5 bases. Germline V gene data show CDR1 as GTSNPN and CDR2 as SVGIG (reference sequence). CDR3 length equals 11 residues.

The table lists this clone with a count of one. This chain joins TRBV7-3 and TRBJ2-2, with 12 positions matching TRBD2. The V segment lost 5 bases and the J segment 8 bases; nucleotides outside the gene matches: 12. The CDR3 spans 17 residues. Germline V lookup: CDR1 SGHTA, CDR2 FQGTGA. The CDR3 bases are TGTGCCAGCAGCCCCGGACTAGCGGGGCCTAGGTTGGGGGAGCTGTTTTTT. It encodes CASSPGLAGPRLGELFF.

V gene TRBV4-1 combines with J gene TRBJ2-7; the match to TRBD2 covers 9 bases. V was clipped by 5 bases and J by 0 bases; unmatched bases: 5. There are 15 residues in the CDR3. Germline assignment: CDR1 MGHRA and CDR2 YSYEKL. CDR3 region: CASSSVAGASYEQYF. In nucleotides, the CDR3 is TGCGCCAGCAGCTCTGTAGCGGGAGCCTCCTACGAGCAGTACTTC.

This rearrangement joins TRBV6-5 to TRBJ2-3, with 7 bases aligning to TRBD2. This CDR3 region has 15 residues. V dropped 7 bases and J dropped 0; count of bases not matched to a gene: 7. Germline values: CDR1 MNHEY, CDR2 SVGAGI. CDR3 in DNA: TGTGCCAGCACCCGGGGGGATATTAGCACAGATACGCAGTATTTT. It is translated as CASTRGDISTDTQYF.

The table lists this clone with a few counts. In this CDR3 the conserved last residue, phenylalanine or tryptophan, is missing, so a read error is likely. Because the CDR3's place on the DNA is in doubt, the DNA is left out and the CDR3 is given as listed by TCRdb. The J gene is TRBJ2-4, the V gene TRBV5-6; the D call TRBD2 from the table was never checked on the DNA. The CDR3 is made up of 12 amino acids, end residues included. Germline CDR1 SGHDT, CDR2 YYEEEE. The chain's CDR3 is CASTTRRGLATP.

This chain links TRBV30 with TRBJ1-2; D gene unclear. Germline CDR1 and CDR2: GTSNPN and SVGIG (reference sequence). The V end lost 3 bases, the J end lost 6 bases, and 14 bases lay between the germline ends. The CDR3 has 13 residues. The DNA for the CDR3 is TGTGCCTGGAGGGCCCGGGGATCAGATGGCTACACCTTC. The encoded protein is CAWRARGSDGYTF.

The chain uses TRBV30 and TRBJ1-3; D might be TRBD1 (6 bases). Per germline, CDR1 GTSNPN and CDR2 SVGIG (reference sequence). CDR3 length: 13 residues. Trimming shortened V by 3 bases and J by 4 bases, and 10 bases separated the two germline ends. DNA for the CDR3: TGTGCCTGGAGACAGGGTGCCGGAAACACCATATATTTT. Amino acids: CAWRQGAGNTIYF.

The rearrangement links TRBV4-1 to TRBJ2-3; 7 bases fit TRBD2. This CDR3 comprises 15 residues. J was trimmed by 2 bases and V by 1 base; bases with no gene match: 3. Germline V CDR1 and CDR2: MGHRA, YSYEKL. In nucleotides, the CDR3 is TGCGCCAGCAGCCAAGCGACTAGCAACACAGATACGCAGTATTTT. Protein: CASSQATSNTDTQYF.

The chain combines TRBV2 with TRBJ1-5; no clear D gene. The CDR3 sequence is 16 residues long. Germline CDR1 SNHLY, CDR2 FYNNEI. The germline V and J ends were trimmed by 2 bases and 5 bases, with 16 bases remaining between them. CDR3 in DNA: TGTGCCAGCAGTGAATCTGGGTTTACTATAGATCAGCCCCAGCATTTT. Protein product: CASSESGFTIDQPQHF.

The chain combines TRBV19 with TRBJ2-7; the D is unclear. Between the trimmed V and J ends, which lost 2 bases and 1 base, there was a span of 6 bases. This CDR3 region has 13 residues. Germline V gives CDR1 LNHDA, CDR2 SQIVND (reference sequence). In DNA form, the CDR3 reads TGTGCCAGTAGTATATCTCGGTCCTACGAGCAGTACTTC. Translating gives CASSISRSYEQYF.

The chain couples TRBV7-8 to TRBJ1-1; TRBD1 agrees at 12 bases. V lost 0 bases to trimming and J lost 4 bases; unmatched junction nucleotides: 9. The CDR3 sequence is 18 residues long. Germline V gene data show CDR1 as SGHVS and CDR2 as FQNEAQ. The CDR3 reads CASSLALGQGASSTEAFF. CDR3 in DNA: TGTGCCAGCAGCTTAGCGTTGGGACAGGGGGCGAGTTCCACTGAAGCTTTCTTT.

The gene calls are TRBV5-1 and TRBJ1-2, with TRBD1 matching 7 bases. The CDR3 has 13 residues. Germline CDR1 and CDR2: SGHRS and YFSETQ. The ends lost 4 bases at V and 4 bases at J; junction bases unmatched: 4. The CDR3 nucleotides are TGCGCCAGCAGCCCCGGGACAGTCTATGGCTACACCTTC. Translating it yields CASSPGTVYGYTF.

V and J are TRBV6-1 and TRBJ1-2; 7 bases line up with TRBD1. The length of the CDR3 is 13 residues. V shed 4 bases, J shed 12 bases, and the junction held 11 bases outside the gene matches. Germline-derived CDR1 and CDR2 are MNHNS and SASEGT. CDR3 loop: CASSVSGTALDTF. The CDR3 nucleotides are TGTGCCAGCAGTGTATCCGGGACAGCGCTTGACACCTTC.

The gene calls are TRBV5-1 and TRBJ2-5; 10 nucleotides line up with TRBD2. The DNA end favors TRBJ2-7, so the J call may be wrong. Germline V CDR1 and CDR2: SGHRS, YFSETQ. CDR3 length: 14 residues. The CDR3 nucleotides read TGCGCCAGCAAGCGGGGGGGAAGCTCCTACGAGCAGTACTTC. It is translated as CASKRGGSSYEQYF.

Here the CDR3 reads CASRGQGVLSNQPQHF. The CDR3 DNA follows: TGTGCCAGTAGGGGACAGGGGGTCTTGAGCAATCAGCCCCAGCATTTT. The gene calls are TRBV19 and TRBJ1-5; 11 nucleotides match TRBD1. Germline V gene lookup returns CDR1 LNHDA and CDR2 SQIVND (reference sequence). Losses at the gene ends were 6 bases for V and 1 base for J; bases not matched to a gene: 5. The CDR3 sequence is 16 residues long. The whole variable domain, remainder taken from reference TRBV19 and TRBJ1-5, is DGGITQSPKYLFRKEGQNVTLSCEQNLNHDAMYWYRQDPGQGLRLIYYSQIVNDFQKGDIAEGYSVSREKKESFPLTVTSAQKNPTAFYLCASRGQGVLSNQPQHFGDGTRLSIL.